Sequencing of this T cell receptor (beta chain) was carried out in a study of T-cell reconstitution after alpha-beta-depleted transplantation in children. Study observations and caveats: About two months after transplant, alpha-beta T cells reportedly came from several hundred expanded graft clones. A year post-transplant, T-cell counts and diversity derived mostly from newly produced T cells. Some patients' high day-60 TCRbeta diversity was attributed to recipient cells surviving conditioning.

Molecular barcoding with unique molecular identifiers was used for the TCRbeta library. One entry per CDR3 protein, called by TCRdb with MiXCR from the PCR reads. Found here are 750,000 to 950,000 distinct CDR3 sequences, 15% to 20% of them singletons; the top ten hold approximately 4.5%. Notes on this clonotype: No antigen is known for it.

The CDR3 contains 16 residues. Germline V lookup: CDR1 LNHNV, CDR2 YYDKDF (reference sequence). The trim removed 2 bases at V and 7 bases at J, leaving 10 bases unmatched. The clonotype originates from a male patient younger than 18 who had a stem cell transplant for acute lymphoblastic leukemia, so the T cells may come from the graft donor. The chain carries TRBV15 and TRBJ1-1; 10 bases line up with TRBD1. This sample comprised PBMCs, mostly from graft donor cells, obtained 360 days after TCRalphabeta/CD19-depleted stem cell transplant. CDR3 coding DNA: TGTGCCACCAGCAGATCGAAGACAGGGGGCGTGGATGAAGCTTTCTTT. Protein product: CATSRSKTGGVDEAFF.